This TCR beta chain was documented in a study of monozygotic twins with inflammatory bowel disease. Blood (approximately 2.7 ml) was collected from every donor individually. It was from whole blood, with no T cell sorting, that total RNA was isolated. A template switching step added UMIs, each with a 6-nucleotide sample barcode. No DNA is given; TCRdb re-called the 5' RACE reads and lists each CDR3 protein once. This listing includes 400,000 to 500,000 distinct CDR3 sequences. Looked up from germline, CDR1 is DFQATT and CDR2 is SNEGSKA (reference sequence). The CDR3 runs to 12 residues. Sequenced material: blood. The rearrangement uses TRBV20-1 and TRBJ1-5. The clonotype was recovered from a human donor with ulcerative colitis or Crohn's disease, or a healthy co-twin of an affected twin (not recorded which). CDR3 loop: CSASNSNQPQHF.